In this sample, the clone carrying this T cell receptor beta chain turned up a few times. Its antigen is currently unknown. This entry comes from a study of response to subunit inactivated influenza vaccine. The study's findings and limits: Few additional T cells are recruited per seasonal influenza vaccination, authors suggested.

The V end lost 3 bases, the J end lost 1 base, and 9 bases lay between the germline ends. Germline V gene sequence: CDR1 SNHLY, CDR2 FYNNEI. The CDR3 totals 14 residues. TCRdb re-derived calls from the RT-PCR reads in MiXCR, one entry per CDR3 protein. The sample has 550,000 to 800,000 distinct CDR3 sequences, more than 15% seen once. This clonotype was obtained from a man between 45 and 60 years old who received an inactivated influenza vaccine. V gene TRBV2 combines with J gene TRBJ1-1; D is unresolved. The sequences come from PBMCs from blood, collected 11 to 12 days after vaccination. The CDR3 is CASSEVRQNTEAFF. Here the CDR3 DNA reads TGTGCCAGCAGTGAGGTCAGACAGAACACTGAAGCTTTCTTT.